In its sample, the clone carrying this TCR beta chain was seen many times. Patients sequenced had flow cytometry evidence of CD8+CD57+ cell expansion. This sample is part of a study of CD8+CD57+ T cells in acquired aplastic anemia. V lost 3 bases and J lost 6; bases outside the gene matches: 3. The V gene's germline CDR1 is SGDLS and CDR2 YYNGEE. The CDR3 sequence is 14 residues long. Genomic DNA, the template, was used for profiling of the TCR beta VDJ and CDR3. TCRdb reprocessed the reads via MiXCR and lists one record per CDR3 protein. The profile shows 190,000 or so distinct CDR3 sequences, under 50% of them singletons.

The V call is TRBV9, the J call TRBJ1-5; 10 bases match TRBD1. Sequencing was done on a sample of sorted CD4+, CD8+, or CD8+CD57+ T cells (not recorded which) from PBMCs. This TCR was sampled from a human donor with aplastic anemia. The CDR3 is CASSETGGGQPQHF. Written as DNA, the CDR3 is TGTGCCAGCAGCGAGACAGGGGGCGGTCAGCCCCAGCATTTT.